This T cell receptor (beta chain) was obtained from a study of cytomegalovirus exposure and HLA in healthy donors. Worth noting for this clone: The antigen remains unidentified.

This CDR3 comprises 15 residues. The germline CDR1 and CDR2 sequences are SGHTS and YDEGEE. Between the trimmed V and J ends, which lost 4 bases and 2 bases, there was a span of 13 bases. 13 Jbeta primers and 60 Vbeta primers were used for the PCR. Assay: immunoSEQ multiplex PCR; the TCRdb copy retains only in-frame clones and omits some. The sample lists 140,000 to 150,000 clones, about 80% occurring once. Study results and limitations: A missense DCLRE1C variant was associated with V- and J-gene trimming of TCR beta chains in a later analysis, and an independent cohort replicated the association.

The chain employs TRBV5-8 and TRBJ1-5; no clear D gene. The clonotype was recovered from a woman in her 30s in good health and CMV-seronegative. What was sequenced was PBMCs. The chain's CDR3 is CASSINTVRNQPQHF. CDR3 DNA sequence: TGTGCCAGCAGCATAAACACAGTCCGCAATCAGCCCCAGCATTTT.